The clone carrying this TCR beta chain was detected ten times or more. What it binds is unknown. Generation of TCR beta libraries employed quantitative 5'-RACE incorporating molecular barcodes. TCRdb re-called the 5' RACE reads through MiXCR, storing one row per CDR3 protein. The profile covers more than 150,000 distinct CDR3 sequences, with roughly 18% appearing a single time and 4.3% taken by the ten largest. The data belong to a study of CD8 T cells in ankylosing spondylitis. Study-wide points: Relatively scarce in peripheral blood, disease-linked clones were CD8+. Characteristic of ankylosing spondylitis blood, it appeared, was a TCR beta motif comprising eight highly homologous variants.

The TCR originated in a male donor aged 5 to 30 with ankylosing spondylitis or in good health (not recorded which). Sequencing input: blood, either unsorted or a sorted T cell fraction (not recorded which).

CDR3 coding DNA: TGCAGTGCCCCGCCGGGCAGAAGCTATGGCTACACCTTC. Protein sequence: CSAPPGRSYGYTF. V gene TRBV20-1 combines with J gene TRBJ1-2; no clear D. From germline, CDR1 is DFQATT and CDR2 SNEGSKA (reference sequence). This CDR3 is 13 amino acids long. The V and J ends lost 6 bases and 4 bases respectively, with 15 bases between them.